This TCR beta chain comes out of a study of blood T cells in healthy people across ages. Study results and limitations: Long-lived and aged donors differed, with more naive CD4+ cells and higher diversity in the long-lived. TCR beta diversity was tightly associated with the proportion of naive T cells. With age, beta diversity per million T cells declined roughly linearly, significantly by about 40.

Worth noting for this clonotype: The antigen remains undetermined.

The second PCR ran roughly 6 to 11 cycles with a sample-barcoded 5' primer and J-beta primers. MiXCR was run by TCRdb on the 5' RACE reads, yielding one entry per CDR3 protein. The sample records about 730,000 distinct CDR3 sequences, roughly two fifths being singletons. The source is a woman in her sixties or seventies in good health. Sequencing input: blood.

This CDR3 is CASSLQGRREKLFF. For the CDR3, the DNA is TGTGCCAGCAGTTTACAGGGTCGTCGCGAAAAACTGTTTTTT. The chain employs TRBV7-6 and TRBJ1-4; perhaps TRBD1 as D (6 bases). This CDR3 contains 14 residues. The germline CDR1 and CDR2 sequences are SGHVS and FNYEAQ. Trimming took 6 bases from V and 8 from J, leaving 16 bases between them.